This T cell receptor (beta chain) comes out of a study of somatic mutations in cytotoxic T cells in rheumatoid arthritis. Study details: The researchers flow-sorted some T-cell populations stained with V beta antibodies and got nearly 100% purity, and these included V beta1+ cells sequenced for TCRB. Study results and caveats: The study found CD8+ clonality increased with age in rheumatoid arthritis patients, not healthy controls.

The CDR3 is 13 residues long. Looked up from germline, CDR1 is LGHNA and CDR2 is YNFKEQ. V was trimmed by 1 base and J by 5 bases, leaving 5 bases between them. In the case of this clone: Its antigen is unknown.

Assay: immunoSEQ multiplex PCR; the TCRdb copy retains only in-frame clones and omits some. The sample includes around 23,000 clones, roughly 74% of them seen just once. The sample comprised CD8+ T cells sorted from blood. The chain couples TRBV4-2 to TRBJ2-2; D is unclear. The TCR was taken from a woman aged 18-30 years in good health. CDR3: CASSQVGTGELFF. The CDR3 DNA sequence: TGTGCCAGCAGCCAAGTTGGGACCGGGGAGCTGTTTTTT.